Following are 18 T cell receptor beta chains from one sample sequenced in a study of shared clonotypes between healthy human individuals. Only in-frame clones appear in the TCRdb table, and some are missing; sequencing was by immunoSEQ multiplex PCR. Of approximately 350,000 clones listed, around 72% are singletons. Input material: memory CD4+ T cells sorted from blood. Subset here: CD45RA-negative fraction. Receptors originate from a man in his thirties or forties in good health.

In its sample, this clone was seen a few times. The J gene is TRBJ2-3, the V gene TRBV2; D not resolved. The CDR3 loop spans 17 amino acids. V was trimmed by 2 bases and J by 4 bases, leaving 19 bases between them. Germline V gives CDR1 SNHLY, CDR2 FYNNEI. The CDR3 sequence: CASSEIRRVIAPDTQYF. DNA of the CDR3: TGTGCCAGCAGTGAAATCCGTCGAGTCATCGCCCCAGATACGCAGTATTTT.

The chain joins TRBV19 to TRBJ1-2, with no clear D. The CDR3 consists of 13 residues. Germline V gene sequence: CDR1 LNHDA, CDR2 SQIVND (reference sequence). V was clipped by 5 bases and J by 7 bases, with 14 bases between them. The CDR3 protein is CASSPESFVGYTF. The CDR3 coding sequence is TGTGCCAGTAGTCCAGAATCCTTCGTTGGCTACACCTTC. Variable domain in full (rest from reference TRBV19 and TRBJ1-2): DGGITQSPKYLFRKEGQNVTLSCEQNLNHDAMYWYRQDPGQGLRLIYYSQIVNDFQKGDIAEGYSVSREKKESFPLTVTSAQKNPTAFYLCASSPESFVGYTFGSGTRLTVV.

The J gene is TRBJ2-3, the V gene TRBV5-1, with 7 bases fitting TRBD1. This CDR3 has 16 amino acids. Germline trimming cut 3 bases from V and 2 bases from J; bases unmatched to any gene: 9. CDR1 and CDR2 (germline): SGHRS, YFSETQ. The CDR3 sequence is CASSSWGTETTDTQYF. CDR3 nucleotides: TGCGCCAGCAGCTCCTGGGGGACAGAGACCACAGATACGCAGTATTTT. Supplemented by reference TRBV5-1 and TRBJ2-3, the full variable domain reads KAGVTQTPRYLIKTRGQQVTLSCSPISGHRSVSWYQQTPGQGLQFLFEYFSETQRNKGNFPGRFSGRQFSNSRSEMNVSTLELGDSALYLCASSSWGTETTDTQYFGPGTRLTVL.

This clone appeared a single time. The chain joins TRBV28 to TRBJ2-7; maybe TRBD2 (6 bases). The V end was cut by 3 bases, the J end by 3 bases, with 15 bases between. Germline CDR1 and CDR2: MDHEN and SYDVKM. The CDR3 has 15 residues. The chain's CDR3 is CASSFRTRGSYEQYF. In nucleotides, the CDR3 is TGTGCCAGCAGTTTTCGGACACGGGGGAGCTACGAGCAGTACTTC. Looking up the rest from reference TRBV28 and TRBJ2-7 gives the full variable domain: DVKVTQSSRYLVKRTGEKVFLECVQDMDHENMFWYRQDPGLGLRLIYFSYDVKMKEKGDIPEGYSVSREKKERFSLILESASTNQTSMYLCASSFRTRGSYEQYFGPGTRLTVT.

The chain combines TRBV18 with TRBJ1-2; 12 nucleotides align to TRBD1. From germline, CDR1 is KGHSH and CDR2 LQKENI. The trim removed 4 bases at V and 1 base at J, leaving 4 bases unmatched. This CDR3 region has 16 residues. The CDR3 bases are TGTGCCAGCTCACTGGGACAGGGGGCTGGTAACTATGGCTACACCTTC. Translated: CASSLGQGAGNYGYTF.

The genes are TRBV7-8 and TRBJ2-7, with D possibly being TRBD1 (5 bases). The V end was cut by 1 base, the J end by 2 bases, with 9 bases between. CDR1 is SGHVS, CDR2 FQNEAQ, per germline. The CDR3 spans 14 residues. The DNA of the CDR3 is TGTGCCAGCAGCTTAGAGGGGCCCCCCTACGAGCAGTACTTC. It encodes CASSLEGPPYEQYF.

This clone was seen a few times. This chain joins TRBV5-1 and TRBJ2-1, with 10 bases aligning to TRBD1. Germline-derived CDR1 and CDR2 are SGHRS and YFSETQ. The CDR3 consists of 15 residues. The trim removed 3 bases at V and 7 bases at J, leaving 7 bases unmatched. CDR3 in DNA: TGCGCCAGCAGCTGGGCGGACAGGGGGAGGAATGAGCAGTTCTTC. This gives the protein CASSWADRGRNEQFF.

The chain combines TRBV7-2 with TRBJ1-1; possibly TRBD1 for D (6 bases). Trimming took 3 bases from V and 5 from J, leaving 16 bases between them. The germline V gene encodes CDR1 SGHTA and CDR2 FQGNSA. CDR3 length: 15 residues. The CDR3 coding sequence is TGTGCCAGCAGCTTCGACACAAGGGGGGGTACTGAAGCTTTCTTT. It codes for CASSFDTRGGTEAFF.

This clone was seen many times. The chain joins TRBV2 to TRBJ2-7, with 7 bases aligning to TRBD1. V gave up 0 bases and J gave up 0 bases; unmatched junction bases: 5. Germline loops: CDR1 SNHLY, CDR2 FYNNEI. There are 16 residues in the CDR3. CDR3: CASSEAPGTDSYEQYF. The CDR3 region has the DNA TGTGCCAGCAGTGAAGCACCCGGGACAGACTCCTACGAGCAGTACTTC.

V is TRBV9 and J is TRBJ2-1; 11 bases are a match to TRBD2. The CDR3 is made up of 14 amino acids. V lost 3 bases, J lost 4 bases, and 0 bases stayed unmatched. Germline lookup yields CDR1 SGDLS and CDR2 YYNGEE. This CDR3 is CASSGTSGYNEQFF. CDR3 bases: TGTGCCAGCAGCGGGACTAGCGGGTACAATGAGCAGTTCTTC.

The chain joins TRBV10-1 to TRBJ1-2, with TRBD1 matching 9 bases. The germline CDR1 and CDR2 sequences are WNHNN and SYGVQD (reference sequence). The CDR3 spans 13 residues. J was trimmed by 8 bases and V by 6 bases; bases with no gene match: 7. In DNA form, the CDR3 reads TGCGCCAGCAGCGAGGACAGGGGTCGGGGCTACACCTTC. Translation gives CASSEDRGRGYTF.

The CDR3 loop reads CASSLEGGRGYTF. The CDR3 region has the DNA TGTGCCAGCAGCTTAGAGGGGGGACGGGGCTACACCTTC. V and J are TRBV7-8 and TRBJ1-2, with D possibly being TRBD1 (6 bases). Trimming shortened V by 1 base and J by 8 bases, and 11 bases separated the two germline ends. Per the germline V gene, CDR1 is SGHVS and CDR2 is FQNEAQ. The CDR3 consists of 13 residues.

The chain uses TRBV1 and TRBJ2-6; the D call of TRBD2 is as the table states it, not checked on the DNA. TRBV1 corresponds to a pseudogene. This CDR3 contains 18 residues. The CDR3 spells CTSSQEPGYRSGANVLTF. DNA of the CDR3: TGCACCAGCAGCCAAGAACCGGGTTACCGCTCTGGGGCCAACGTCCTGACTTTC.

The rearrangement links TRBV5-1 to TRBJ1-3; 7 nucleotides agree with TRBD1. V lost 1 base to trimming and J lost 0 bases; unmatched junction nucleotides: 13. CDR1 and CDR2 (germline): SGHRS, YFSETQ. The CDR3 is 19 residues long. In DNA, the CDR3 is TGCGCCAGCAGCTTGTCTCCTAGGGGGCCCAGCTTCTCTGGAAACACCATATATTTT. Translated: CASSLSPRGPSFSGNTIYF. The full variable domain, its missing parts supplied by reference TRBV5-1 and TRBJ1-3, is KAGVTQTPRYLIKTRGQQVTLSCSPISGHRSVSWYQQTPGQGLQFLFEYFSETQRNKGNFPGRFSGRQFSNSRSEMNVSTLELGDSALYLCASSLSPRGPSFSGNTIYFGEGSWLTVV.

In this sample, this clone turned up many times. A junction end diverges from the germline sequence, so it may reflect a read error. The chain links TRBV6-1 to TRBJ1-2, with TRBD1 identical over 9 bases. This CDR3 spans 13 amino acids. CDR1 and CDR2 (germline): MNHNS, SASEGT. The CDR3 DNA reads as TGTGCCAGCAGTGAAGCGTCCGGGACAGGGATATCCTTC. Translated, it gives CASSEASGTGISF.

J is TRBJ1-1 and V is TRBV5-4, with D perhaps TRBD1 (5 bases). V lost 2 bases and J lost 3, with 11 bases in between. There are 14 residues in the CDR3. CDR1 is SGHNT, CDR2 YYREEE, per germline (reference sequence). The CDR3 spells CASSFNPTDTEAFF. The CDR3 DNA sequence: TGTGCCAGCAGCTTCAATCCGACAGACACTGAAGCTTTCTTT. Full variable domain (outside the CDR3, taken from reference TRBV5-4 and TRBJ1-1): ETGVTQSPTHLIKTRGQQVTLRCSSQSGHNTVSWYQQALGQGPQFIFQYYREEENGRGNFPPRFSGLQFPNYSSELNVNALELDDSALYLCASSFNPTDTEAFFGQGTRLTVV.

V and J are TRBV5-1 and TRBJ2-4, with D possibly being TRBD1 or TRBD2 (7 bases each). The V end lost 6 bases, the J end lost 8 bases, and 18 bases lay between the germline ends. This CDR3 comprises 14 residues. In germline, CDR1 is SGHRS, CDR2 YFSETQ. In nucleotides, the CDR3 is TGCGCCAGCAACAGGGGCGGGAGCACAGACATTCAGTACTTC. Protein: CASNRGGSTDIQYF.

This clone has just a few counts. The V gene is TRBV9, the J gene TRBJ1-5; D is perhaps TRBD1 (5 bases). CDR3 length equals 14 residues. Trimming pared 3 bases from V and 6 bases from J, leaving 13 bases between. Germline V gene data show CDR1 as SGDLS and CDR2 as YYNGEE. DNA of the CDR3: TGTGCCAGCAGCGCTACGGGGGTGGGTCAGCCCCAGCATTTT. Amino acids: CASSATGVGQPQHF.